This passage covers 23 T cell receptor beta chains from one sample sequenced in a study of blood T cell repertoires in COVID-19. Profiling relied on immunoSEQ multiplex PCR, and the TCRdb table lists in-frame clones only, not all of them. The table has 130,000 or so clones, roughly 90% seen once. Sequenced material: peripheral blood. Receptor source: a man over 45 with acute or convalescent COVID-19.

The CDR3 sequence is CASSTRRGDLNEQFF. CDR3 in DNA: TGTGCCAGCAGCACCCGGAGGGGAGATTTAAATGAGCAGTTCTTC. This chain joins TRBV5-4 and TRBJ2-1, with a tentative D call TRBD2 (6 bases). This CDR3 has 15 residues. The V end was cut by 4 bases, the J end by 7 bases, with 18 bases between. Germline V gene lookup returns CDR1 SGHNT and CDR2 YYREEE (reference sequence). The complete variable domain, with remaining parts taken from reference TRBV5-4 and TRBJ2-1, reads ETGVTQSPTHLIKTRGQQVTLRCSSQSGHNTVSWYQQALGQGPQFIFQYYREEENGRGNFPPRFSGLQFPNYSSELNVNALELDDSALYLCASSTRRGDLNEQFFGPGTRLTVL.

This chain uses TRBV5-6 with TRBJ2-4; possible D gene TRBD1, 5 bases. The germline gives CDR1 SGHDT, CDR2 YYEEEE. Trimming took off 6 bases at V and 1 base at J, with 11 bases between the two ends. The CDR3 has 14 amino acids. The CDR3 coding sequence is TGTGCCAGCACCCCGAAGGGGGCCAAAAACATTCAGTACTTC. This translates into CASTPKGAKNIQYF.

The rearrangement uses TRBV11-2 and TRBJ1-4; no reliable D call. The CDR3 sequence is 13 residues long. Germline lookup yields CDR1 SGHAT and CDR2 FQNNGV. V was pared by 8 bases and J by 8 bases, with 15 bases between. CDR3 coding DNA: TGTGCCAGCTCCGTTCGTGGGCGCGAAAAACTGTTTTTT. This sequence encodes CASSVRGREKLFF.

The rearrangement links TRBV29-1 to TRBJ2-1; D is uncertain. CDR3 length: 12 residues. V gave up 4 bases and J gave up 3 bases, with 7 bases separating them. Germline assignment: CDR1 SQVTM and CDR2 ANQGSEA. CDR3 nucleotide sequence: TGCAGCGTTGCCCAGGACTACAATGAGCAGTTCTTC. It translates to CSVAQDYNEQFF.

This rearrangement joins TRBV3-1 (or the pseudogene TRBV3-2) to TRBJ1-2, with D uncertain. The CDR3 extends over 14 amino acids. The ends were cut back, 0 bases at V and 4 bases at J, with 9 bases in the middle. Germline CDR1 and CDR2: LGHDT and YNNKEL (reference sequence). The CDR3 sequence: CASSQDPRVYGYTF. The CDR3 DNA follows: TGTGCCAGCAGCCAAGATCCCCGGGTCTATGGCTACACCTTC.

This clone was counted a few times. The chain uses TRBV11-3 and TRBJ1-1, with TRBD1 identical over 8 bases. The CDR3 is 13 residues long. Per the germline V gene, CDR1 is SGHNT and CDR2 is YENEEA. V was clipped by 6 bases and J by 7 bases; unmatched bases: 7. Here the CDR3 reads CASSLTGGDEAFF. DNA for the CDR3: TGTGCCAGCAGTTTAACAGGGGGAGATGAAGCTTTCTTT. Supplemented by reference TRBV11-3 and TRBJ1-1, the full variable domain reads EAGVVQSPRYKIIEKKQPVAFWCNPISGHNTLYWYLQNLGQGPELLIRYENEEAVDDSQLPKDRFSAERLKGVDSTLKIQPAELGDSAVYLCASSLTGGDEAFFGQGTRLTVV.

This clone is a singleton in its sample. The genes are TRBV14 and TRBJ2-7, with a possible D match to TRBD1 (5 bases). The CDR3 spans 15 residues. The ends were cut back, 5 bases at V and 4 bases at J, with 18 bases in the middle. Germline lookup yields CDR1 SGHDN and CDR2 FVKESK. The CDR3 nucleotides read TGTGCCAGCAGCACTGGGCAGGGCCAAGCTTACGAGCAGTACTTC. Its protein is CASSTGQGQAYEQYF.

This chain links TRBV12-5 with TRBJ2-1; the D is unclear. CDR3 length: 16 amino acids. The ends were cut back, 4 bases at V and 5 bases at J, with 18 bases in the middle. Germline V lookup: CDR1 LGHNT, CDR2 FRNRAP. The CDR3 protein is CASGSSVALADNEQFF. In DNA, the CDR3 is TGTGCTAGTGGTTCCAGTGTGGCCTTAGCCGACAATGAGCAGTTCTTC.

The V call is TRBV6-1, the J call TRBJ2-3, with D possibly matching TRBD2 (7 bases). This CDR3 has 17 residues. Looked up from germline, CDR1 is MNHNS and CDR2 is SASEGT. Between the trimmed V and J ends, which lost 1 base and 1 base, there was a span of 15 bases. The CDR3 DNA reads TGTGCCAGCAGTGAAGGGCGGGGGCCACCGGGCACAGATACGCAGTATTTT. Residues: CASSEGRGPPGTDTQYF.

The V call is TRBV6-5, the J call TRBJ1-2; D uncertain. CDR1 is MNHEY, CDR2 SVGAGI, per germline. The germline V and J ends were trimmed by 2 bases and 8 bases, with 18 bases remaining between them. The CDR3 contains 15 residues. The CDR3 sequence: CASSYGGGRVGGYTF. In DNA form, the CDR3 reads TGTGCCAGCAGTTACGGTGGAGGGAGGGTGGGCGGCTACACCTTC.

This clone was found a few times. The CDR3 sequence is CASKNELRDRGGNTEAFF. The DNA for the CDR3 is TGTGCCAGTAAAAACGAGCTCCGGGACAGGGGGGGCAACACTGAAGCTTTCTTT. The rearrangement uses TRBV19 and TRBJ1-1, with 11 bases matching TRBD1. CDR3 length equals 18 residues. CDR1 and CDR2 (germline): LNHDA, SQIVND (reference sequence). V trimming: 7 bases; J trimming: 2 bases; junction bases outside the gene matches: 15.

The chain recombines TRBV12-5 with TRBJ2-7; 11 bases align to TRBD2. After removal of 5 bases from V and 5 bases from J, the junction contained 2 bases not matched to a gene. The germline V gene encodes CDR1 LGHNT and CDR2 FRNRAP. The CDR3 consists of 13 residues. The CDR3 nucleotides are TGTGCTAGTGGTCGACTAGCGGGAAACGAGCAGTACTTC. Translation gives CASGRLAGNEQYF.

The rearrangement uses TRBV24-1 and TRBJ2-1; maybe TRBD2 (5 bases). The CDR3 has 16 amino acids. Germline-derived CDR1 and CDR2 are KGHDR and SFDVKD. The V and J ends lost 4 bases and 0 bases respectively, with 12 bases between them. For the CDR3, the DNA is TGTGCCACCAGTGACGGGGTAGGGAGCTCCTACAATGAGCAGTTCTTC. Translation: CATSDGVGSSYNEQFF.

V gene TRBV12-3 or TRBV12-4 combines with J gene TRBJ1-2; D ambiguous. The CDR3 extends over 13 amino acids. V gave up 2 bases and J gave up 6 bases, with 10 bases separating them. The CDR3 reads CASSLRDGDGYTF. The CDR3 bases are TGTGCCAGCAGTTTAAGAGACGGGGATGGCTACACCTTC.

This chain links TRBV18 with TRBJ2-7; perhaps TRBD1 as D (6 bases). CDR3 length equals 12 residues. Trimming cost V 6 bases and J 6 bases, with 12 bases left between them. Germline loops: CDR1 KGHSH, CDR2 LQKENI. Here the CDR3 DNA reads TGTGCCAGCTCGCCTAACAGGGTCGAGCAGTACTTC. Its protein product is CASSPNRVEQYF.

This rearrangement joins TRBV30 to TRBJ2-7; TRBD1 matches 8 bases. V dropped 5 bases and J dropped 6; count of bases not matched to a gene: 3. The germline gives CDR1 GTSNPN, CDR2 SVGIG (reference sequence). This CDR3 contains 11 residues. CDR3 loop: CAWGTGGEQYF. The CDR3 DNA reads TGTGCCTGGGGAACAGGGGGCGAGCAGTACTTC. Looking up the rest from reference TRBV30 and TRBJ2-7 gives the full variable domain: SQTIHQWPATLVQPVGSPLSLECTVEGTSNPNLYWYRQAAGRGLQLLFYSVGIGQISSEVPQNLSASRPQDRQFILSSKKLLLSDSGFYLCAWGTGGEQYFGPGTRLTVT.

This clone was detected once. J is TRBJ1-1 and V is TRBV6-1; 9 bases are shared with TRBD1. The CDR3 contains 14 residues. V gave up 0 bases and J gave up 6 bases; unmatched junction bases: 2. In germline, CDR1 is MNHNS, CDR2 SASEGT. The CDR3 region has the DNA TGTGCCAGCAGTGAAGCGTACAGGGGGCCTGAAGCTTTCTTT. It encodes CASSEAYRGPEAFF.

As DNA, the CDR3 is TGCGCCAGCAGCCAAGCTGGCCACGAGCAGTACTTC. This gives the protein CASSQAGHEQYF. The rearrangement uses TRBV4-1 and TRBJ2-7, with D unclear. There are 12 residues in the CDR3. Per germline, CDR1 MGHRA and CDR2 YSYEKL. With 1 base removed from V and 5 bases from J, the gap between germline ends came to 6 bases.

This clone appeared a few times. This sample includes further DNA sequences coding for the same CDR3. The V and J genes are TRBV18 and TRBJ2-7, with 10 bases that match TRBD1. Germline V gene lookup returns CDR1 KGHSH and CDR2 LQKENI. V lost 2 bases to trimming and J lost 7 bases; unmatched junction nucleotides: 2. The CDR3 covers 13 residues. The DNA of the CDR3 is TGTGCCAGCTCACCAGGACAGGGGGAGGAGCAGTACTTC. This translates into CASSPGQGEEQYF.

This clone was counted only a few times. The CDR3 loop reads CASSYSASGEPYEQYF. In DNA, the CDR3 is TGTGCCAGCAGTTACTCCGCTAGCGGGGAACCCTACGAGCAGTACTTC. The V gene is TRBV6-5, the J gene TRBJ2-7; 9 nucleotides line up with TRBD2. The CDR3 extends over 16 amino acids. Germline CDR1 is MNHEY and CDR2 is SVGAGI. The V and J ends lost 0 bases and 2 bases, in that order; junction bases with no gene match: 5.

This chain uses TRBV10-2 with TRBJ2-2; possible D gene TRBD2, 6 bases. V lost 6 bases, J lost 6 bases, and 20 bases lay in between. The germline CDR1 and CDR2 sequences are WSHSY and SAAADI. The length of the CDR3 is 16 residues. Here the CDR3 DNA reads TGCGCCAGCAGCCCGCTAGCGAAGACACTTCCCGGGGAGCTGTTTTTT. Translation: CASSPLAKTLPGELFF.

The rearrangement joins TRBV10-3 to TRBJ2-1; the D gene is possibly TRBD2 (6 bases). Deletions cut 2 bases from V and 4 bases from J, with 12 bases between. Germline V gives CDR1 ENHRY, CDR2 SYGVKD. The CDR3 extends over 15 amino acids. CDR3 bases: TGTGCCATCAGTGAGCGGGACTCCAGGTACAATGAGCAGTTCTTC. Its translation: CAISERDSRYNEQFF.

This chain connects TRBV19 to TRBJ2-3; 8 bases agree with TRBD1. Germline V gives CDR1 LNHDA, CDR2 SQIVND (reference sequence). The CDR3 is 20 amino acids. V was clipped by 4 bases and J by 3 bases; unmatched bases: 21. In nucleotides, the CDR3 is TGTGCCAGTAGTAGACGGGACAGGAGAGACTACAATGGCAGGACAGATACGCAGTATTTT. Its protein product is CASSRRDRRDYNGRTDTQYF. Combining the CDR3 with reference TRBV19 and TRBJ2-3 gives the whole variable domain DGGITQSPKYLFRKEGQNVTLSCEQNLNHDAMYWYRQDPGQGLRLIYYSQIVNDFQKGDIAEGYSVSREKKESFPLTVTSAQKNPTAFYLCASSRRDRRDYNGRTDTQYFGPGTRLTVL.